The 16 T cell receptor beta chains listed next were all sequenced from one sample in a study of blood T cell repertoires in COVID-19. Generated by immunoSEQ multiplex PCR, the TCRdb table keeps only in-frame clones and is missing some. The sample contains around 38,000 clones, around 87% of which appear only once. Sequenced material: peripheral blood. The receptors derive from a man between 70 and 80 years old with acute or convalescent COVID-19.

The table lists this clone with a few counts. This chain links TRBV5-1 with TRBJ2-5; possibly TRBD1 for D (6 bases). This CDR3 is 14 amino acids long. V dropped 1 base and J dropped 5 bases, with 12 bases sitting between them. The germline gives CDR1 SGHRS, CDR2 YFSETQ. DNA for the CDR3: TGCGCCAGCAGCTTGACAGGGCCGGGGGAGACCCAGTACTTC. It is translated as CASSLTGPGETQYF.

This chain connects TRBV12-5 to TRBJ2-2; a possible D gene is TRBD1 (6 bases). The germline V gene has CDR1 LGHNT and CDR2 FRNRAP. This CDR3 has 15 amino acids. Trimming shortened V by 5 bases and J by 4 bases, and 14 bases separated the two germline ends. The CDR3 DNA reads TGTGCTAGTGGTAGAACCGCAGGGGTCACCGGGGAGCTGTTTTTT. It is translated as CASGRTAGVTGELFF.

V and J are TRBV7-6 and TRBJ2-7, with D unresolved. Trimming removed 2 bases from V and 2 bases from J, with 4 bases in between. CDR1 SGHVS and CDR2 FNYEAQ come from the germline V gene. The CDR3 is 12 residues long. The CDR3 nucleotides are TGTGCCAGCAGCTTAAATACCTACGAGCAGTACTTC. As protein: CASSLNTYEQYF.

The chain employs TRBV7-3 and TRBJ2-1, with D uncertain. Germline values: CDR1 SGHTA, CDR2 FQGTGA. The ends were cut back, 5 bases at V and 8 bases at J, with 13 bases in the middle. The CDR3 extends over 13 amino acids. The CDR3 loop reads CASSPSPLDEQFF. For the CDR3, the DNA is TGTGCCAGCAGCCCGAGCCCTCTAGATGAGCAGTTCTTC.

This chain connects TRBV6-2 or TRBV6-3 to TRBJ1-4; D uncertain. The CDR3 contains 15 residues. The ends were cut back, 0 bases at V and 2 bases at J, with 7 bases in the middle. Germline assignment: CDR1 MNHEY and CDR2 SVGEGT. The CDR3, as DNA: TGTGCCAGCAGTTACTCGCGGAGGACTAATGAAAAACTGTTTTTT. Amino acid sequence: CASSYSRRTNEKLFF.

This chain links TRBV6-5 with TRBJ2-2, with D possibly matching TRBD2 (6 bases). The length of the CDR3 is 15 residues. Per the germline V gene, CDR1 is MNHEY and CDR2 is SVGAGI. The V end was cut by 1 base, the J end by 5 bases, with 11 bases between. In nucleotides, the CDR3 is TGTGCCAGCAGTTACTGGAGGGAAGTAACCGGGGAGCTGTTTTTT. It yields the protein CASSYWREVTGELFF.

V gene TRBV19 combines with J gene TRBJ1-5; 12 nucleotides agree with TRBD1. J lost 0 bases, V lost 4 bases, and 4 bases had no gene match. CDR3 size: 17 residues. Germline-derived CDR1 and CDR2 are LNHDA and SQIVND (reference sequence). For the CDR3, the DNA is TGTGCCAGTAGTACAGGGACAGGGGGCTATAGCAATCAGCCCCAGCATTTT. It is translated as CASSTGTGGYSNQPQHF. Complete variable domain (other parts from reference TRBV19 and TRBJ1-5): DGGITQSPKYLFRKEGQNVTLSCEQNLNHDAMYWYRQDPGQGLRLIYYSQIVNDFQKGDIAEGYSVSREKKESFPLTVTSAQKNPTAFYLCASSTGTGGYSNQPQHFGDGTRLSIL.

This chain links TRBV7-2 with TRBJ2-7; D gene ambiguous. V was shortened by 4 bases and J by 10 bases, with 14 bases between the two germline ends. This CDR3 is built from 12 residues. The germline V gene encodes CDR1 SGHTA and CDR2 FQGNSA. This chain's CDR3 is CASSSLGYPQYF. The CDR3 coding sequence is TGTGCCAGCAGCTCGCTAGGCTACCCCCAGTACTTC.

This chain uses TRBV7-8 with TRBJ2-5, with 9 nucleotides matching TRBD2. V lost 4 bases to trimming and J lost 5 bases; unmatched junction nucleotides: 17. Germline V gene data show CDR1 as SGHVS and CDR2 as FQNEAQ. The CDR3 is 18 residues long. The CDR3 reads CASSSYTNVAGEVETQYF. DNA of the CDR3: TGTGCCAGCAGCTCATACACAAACGTAGCGGGGGAGGTTGAGACCCAGTACTTC.

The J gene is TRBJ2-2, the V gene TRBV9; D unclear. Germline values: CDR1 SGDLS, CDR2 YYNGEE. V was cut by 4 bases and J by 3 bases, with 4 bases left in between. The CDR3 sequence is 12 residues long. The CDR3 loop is CASSRDTGELFF. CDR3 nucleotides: TGTGCCAGCAGCCGAGACACCGGGGAGCTGTTTTTT.

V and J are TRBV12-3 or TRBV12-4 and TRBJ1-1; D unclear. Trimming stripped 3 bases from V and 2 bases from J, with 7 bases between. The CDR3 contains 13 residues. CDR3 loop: CASSFYRNTEAFF. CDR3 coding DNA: TGTGCCAGCAGTTTTTACAGAAACACTGAAGCTTTCTTT.

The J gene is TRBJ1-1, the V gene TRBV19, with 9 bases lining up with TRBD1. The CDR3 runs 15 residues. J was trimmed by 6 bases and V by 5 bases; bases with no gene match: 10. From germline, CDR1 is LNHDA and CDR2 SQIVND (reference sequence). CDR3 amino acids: CASSPHRGRTSEAFF. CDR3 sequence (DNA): TGTGCCAGTAGTCCACACAGGGGGCGAACGTCTGAAGCTTTCTTT. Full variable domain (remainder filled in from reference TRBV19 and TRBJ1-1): DGGITQSPKYLFRKEGQNVTLSCEQNLNHDAMYWYRQDPGQGLRLIYYSQIVNDFQKGDIAEGYSVSREKKESFPLTVTSAQKNPTAFYLCASSPHRGRTSEAFFGQGTRLTVV.

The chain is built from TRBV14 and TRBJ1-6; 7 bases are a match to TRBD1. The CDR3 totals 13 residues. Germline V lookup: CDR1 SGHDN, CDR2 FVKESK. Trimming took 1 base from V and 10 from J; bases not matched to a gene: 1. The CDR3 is CASSQGQGSPLHF. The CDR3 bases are TGTGCCAGCAGCCAAGGACAGGGCTCACCCCTCCACTTT.

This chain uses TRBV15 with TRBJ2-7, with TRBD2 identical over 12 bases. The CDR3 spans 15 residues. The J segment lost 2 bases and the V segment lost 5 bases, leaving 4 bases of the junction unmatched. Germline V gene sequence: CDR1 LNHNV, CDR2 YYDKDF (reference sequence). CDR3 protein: CATSLLAGGTYEQYF. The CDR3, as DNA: TGTGCCACCAGCCTACTAGCGGGAGGTACCTACGAGCAGTACTTC.

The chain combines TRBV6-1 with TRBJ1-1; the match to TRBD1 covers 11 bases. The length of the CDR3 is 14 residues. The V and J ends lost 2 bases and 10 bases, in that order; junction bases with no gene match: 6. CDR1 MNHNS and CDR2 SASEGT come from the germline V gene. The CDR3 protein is CASSERDRGRVAFF. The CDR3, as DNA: TGTGCCAGCAGTGAAAGGGACAGGGGGAGGGTAGCTTTCTTT.

CDR3 sequence reads: CASSLTGSNTEAFF. CDR3 sequence (DNA): TGCGCCAGCAGCTTGACAGGATCTAACACTGAAGCTTTCTTT. This sequence joins TRBV5-1 and TRBJ1-1; TRBD1 is a possible D gene (5 bases). Germline values: CDR1 SGHRS, CDR2 YFSETQ. V was shortened by 1 base and J by 2 bases, with 9 bases between the two germline ends. The CDR3 loop spans 14 amino acids.